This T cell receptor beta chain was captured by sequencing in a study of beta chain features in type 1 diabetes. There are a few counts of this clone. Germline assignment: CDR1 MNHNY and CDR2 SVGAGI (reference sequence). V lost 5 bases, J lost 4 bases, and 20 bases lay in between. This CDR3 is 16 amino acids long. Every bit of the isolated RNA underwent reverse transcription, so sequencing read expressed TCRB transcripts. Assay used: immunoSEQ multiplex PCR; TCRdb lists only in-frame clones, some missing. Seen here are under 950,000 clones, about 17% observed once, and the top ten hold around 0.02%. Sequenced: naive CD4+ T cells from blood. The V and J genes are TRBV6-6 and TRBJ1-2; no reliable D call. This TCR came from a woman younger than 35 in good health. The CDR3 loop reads CASSKKTRLIIYGYTF. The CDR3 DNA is TGTGCCAGCAGTAAAAAGACAAGACTCATTATCTATGGCTACACCTTC.